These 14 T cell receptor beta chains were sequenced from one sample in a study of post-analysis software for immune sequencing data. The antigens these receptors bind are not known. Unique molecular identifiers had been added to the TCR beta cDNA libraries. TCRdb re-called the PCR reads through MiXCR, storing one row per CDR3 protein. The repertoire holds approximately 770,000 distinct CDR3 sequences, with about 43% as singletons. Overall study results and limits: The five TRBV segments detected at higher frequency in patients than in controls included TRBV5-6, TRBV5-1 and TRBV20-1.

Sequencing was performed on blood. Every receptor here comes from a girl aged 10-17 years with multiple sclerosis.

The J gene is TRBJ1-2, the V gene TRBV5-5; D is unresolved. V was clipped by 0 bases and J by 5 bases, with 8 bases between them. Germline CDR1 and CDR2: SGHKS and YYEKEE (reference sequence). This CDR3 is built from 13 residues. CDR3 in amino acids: CASSLEPAYGYTF. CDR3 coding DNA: TGTGCCAGCAGCTTGGAGCCAGCTTATGGCTACACCTTC.

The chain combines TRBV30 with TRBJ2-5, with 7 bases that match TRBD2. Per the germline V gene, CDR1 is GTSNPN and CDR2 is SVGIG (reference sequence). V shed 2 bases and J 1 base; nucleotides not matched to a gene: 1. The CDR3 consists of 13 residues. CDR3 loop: CAWSSSGQETQYF. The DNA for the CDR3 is TGTGCCTGGAGTTCTAGCGGCCAAGAGACCCAGTACTTC.

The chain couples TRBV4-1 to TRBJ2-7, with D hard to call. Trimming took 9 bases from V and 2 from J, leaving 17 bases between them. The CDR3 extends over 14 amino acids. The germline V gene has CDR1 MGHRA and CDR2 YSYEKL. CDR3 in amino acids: CASKSETRAYEQYF. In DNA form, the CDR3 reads TGCGCCAGTAAAAGCGAAACCAGAGCCTACGAGCAGTACTTC.

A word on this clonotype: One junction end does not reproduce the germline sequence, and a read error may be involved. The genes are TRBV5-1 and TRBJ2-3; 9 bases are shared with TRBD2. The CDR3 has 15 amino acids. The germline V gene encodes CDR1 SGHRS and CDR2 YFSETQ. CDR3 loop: CASSRSGTSTDAQYF. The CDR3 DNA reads TGCGCCAGCAGCCGGAGCGGGACTAGCACAGATGCGCAGTATTTT. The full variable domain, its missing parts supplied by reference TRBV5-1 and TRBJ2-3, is KAGVTQTPRYLIKTRGQQVTLSCSPISGHRSVSWYQQTPGQGLQFLFEYFSETQRNKGNFPGRFSGRQFSNSRSEMNVSTLELGDSALYLCASSRSGTSTDAQYFGPGTRLTVL.

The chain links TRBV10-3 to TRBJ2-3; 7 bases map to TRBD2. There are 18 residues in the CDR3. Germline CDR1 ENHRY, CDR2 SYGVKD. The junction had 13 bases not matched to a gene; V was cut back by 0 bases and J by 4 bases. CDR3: CAISESSRSSGPPDTQYF. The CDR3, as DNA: TGTGCCATCAGTGAGTCGTCTCGGAGTAGCGGGCCCCCAGATACGCAGTATTTT.

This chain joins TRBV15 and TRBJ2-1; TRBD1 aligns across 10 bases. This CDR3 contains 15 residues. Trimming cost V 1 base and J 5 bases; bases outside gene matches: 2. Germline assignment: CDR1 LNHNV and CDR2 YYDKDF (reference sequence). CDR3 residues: CATSRGDRGDNEQFF. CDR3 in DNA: TGTGCCACCAGCAGAGGGGACAGGGGAGACAATGAGCAGTTCTTC.

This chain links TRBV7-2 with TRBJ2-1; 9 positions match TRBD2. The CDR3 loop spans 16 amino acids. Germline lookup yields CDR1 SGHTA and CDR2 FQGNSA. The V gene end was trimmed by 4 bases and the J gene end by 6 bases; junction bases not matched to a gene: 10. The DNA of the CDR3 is TGTGCCAGCAGCTCGCAGAGCGGGAGGTCAAGCAATGAGCAGTTCTTC. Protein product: CASSSQSGRSSNEQFF.

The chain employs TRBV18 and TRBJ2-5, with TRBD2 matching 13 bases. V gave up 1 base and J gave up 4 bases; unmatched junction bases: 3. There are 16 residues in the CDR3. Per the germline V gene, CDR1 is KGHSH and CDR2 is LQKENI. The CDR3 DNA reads TGTGCCAGCTCACCACAGAGACTAGCGGGAGGAGAGACCCAGTACTTC. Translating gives CASSPQRLAGGETQYF.

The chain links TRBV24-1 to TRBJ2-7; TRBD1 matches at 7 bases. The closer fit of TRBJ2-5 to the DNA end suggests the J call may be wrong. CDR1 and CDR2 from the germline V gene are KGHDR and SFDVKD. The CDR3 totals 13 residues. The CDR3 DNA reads TGTGCCATCGGGACAGAGGGACAAGAGACCCAGTACTTC. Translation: CAIGTEGQETQYF.

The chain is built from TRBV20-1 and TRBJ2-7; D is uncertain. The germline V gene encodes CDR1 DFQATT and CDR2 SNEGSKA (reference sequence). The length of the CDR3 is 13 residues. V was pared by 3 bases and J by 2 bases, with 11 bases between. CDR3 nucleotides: TGCAGTGCTAGTCTGCCTCAAACCTACGAGCAGTACTTC. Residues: CSASLPQTYEQYF.

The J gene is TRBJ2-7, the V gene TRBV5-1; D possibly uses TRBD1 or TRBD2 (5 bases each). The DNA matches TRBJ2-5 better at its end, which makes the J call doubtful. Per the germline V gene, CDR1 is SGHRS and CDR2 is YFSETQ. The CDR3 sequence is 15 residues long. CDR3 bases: TGCGCCAGCAGCTTGTCGGGCCTAGGGACCGAGACCCAGTACTTC. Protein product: CASSLSGLGTETQYF.

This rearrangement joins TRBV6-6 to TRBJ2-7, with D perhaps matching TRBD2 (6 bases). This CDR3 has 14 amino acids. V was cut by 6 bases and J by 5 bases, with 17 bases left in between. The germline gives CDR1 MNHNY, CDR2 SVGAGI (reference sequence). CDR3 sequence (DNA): TGTGCCAGCAGCCTCGACGGGCCGGGGGACGAGCAGTACTTC. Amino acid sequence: CASSLDGPGDEQYF.

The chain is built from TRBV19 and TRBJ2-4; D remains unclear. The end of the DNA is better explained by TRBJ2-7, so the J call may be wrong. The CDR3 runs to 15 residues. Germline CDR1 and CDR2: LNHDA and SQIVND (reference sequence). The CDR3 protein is CASSIVQDPGHEQYF. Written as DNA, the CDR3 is TGTGCCAGTAGTATAGTGCAGGACCCAGGACACGAGCAGTACTTC.

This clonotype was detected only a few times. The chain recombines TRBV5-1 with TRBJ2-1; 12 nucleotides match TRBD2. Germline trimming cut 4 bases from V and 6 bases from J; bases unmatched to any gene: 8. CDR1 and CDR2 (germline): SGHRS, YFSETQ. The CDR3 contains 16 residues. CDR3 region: CASSPKASGGGNEQFF. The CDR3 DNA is TGCGCCAGCAGCCCCAAGGCTAGCGGGGGGGGCAATGAGCAGTTCTTC.